This TCR beta chain was sequenced for a study of cytotoxic CD8 clonotypes in ibrutinib-treated CLL. Broader study findings: Different sampling times were used for sustained-remission and progressing patients.

Per germline, CDR1 LNHDA and CDR2 SQIVND (reference sequence). This CDR3 region has 14 residues. Trimming pared 4 bases from V and 4 bases from J, leaving 13 bases between. Note on this clone: Its antigen is unknown.

Sequencing used immunoSEQ multiplex PCR; TCRdb keeps in-frame clones, though not all of them. The data show some 130,000 clones, less than 90% seen once. The material sequenced was PBMCs, taken after 24 months of ibrutinib treatment. V usage is TRBV19 and J usage is TRBJ1-1; possibly TRBD1 for D (6 bases). The clonotype originates from a human donor with chronic lymphocytic leukemia. Here the CDR3 reads CASSSQGTGTEAFF. CDR3 nucleotides: TGTGCCAGTAGTAGTCAGGGGACGGGCACTGAAGCTTTCTTT.